The 14 T cell receptor beta chains given below trace back to one sample, sequenced in a study of blood T cells in healthy people across ages. The use of a sample-barcoded 5' primer and a J-beta primer mix characterized a second PCR of about 6 to 11 cycles. In TCRdb, the 5' RACE reads were re-called with MiXCR into one record per CDR3 protein. The sample includes roughly 1,000,000 distinct CDR3 sequences, under 30% of them seen just once. These same records also appear under a second study, on T cells of mothers and their children.

Sequencing was done on a sample of blood. All receptors derive from a girl aged 2 to 9 in good health.

The chain links TRBV6-8 to TRBJ2-1; tentative D call: TRBD1 (6 bases). Trimming removed 6 bases at V and 5 bases at J, with 11 bases between. The CDR3 runs 13 residues. Germline assignment: CDR1 MNHGY and CDR2 SAAAGT. The CDR3 bases are TGTGCCAGCAGACTGACAGGTGACAATGAGCAGTTCTTC. Translating gives CASRLTGDNEQFF.

A note on this clonotype: One end of the junction fails to match germline, which may point to a read error. The chain uses TRBV25-1 and TRBJ2-5; 7 bases line up with TRBD2. The J call may be in error: the DNA end matches TRBJ2-1 better. This CDR3 comprises 16 residues. The germline gives CDR1 MGHDK, CDR2 SYGVNS. The CDR3: CAGSVLSSGHYNEQFF. CDR3 bases: TGTGCCGGCAGTGTACTATCTAGCGGACATTACAATGAGCAGTTCTTC.

V and J are TRBV4-1 and TRBJ2-1, with D maybe TRBD2 (5 bases). Trimming stripped 0 bases from V and 0 bases from J, with 9 bases between. The length of the CDR3 is 16 residues. Germline V lookup: CDR1 MGHRA, CDR2 YSYEKL. CDR3: CASSQDWTPSYNEQFF. CDR3 in DNA: TGCGCCAGCAGCCAAGATTGGACTCCCTCCTACAATGAGCAGTTCTTC.

The rearrangement links TRBV12-3 or TRBV12-4 to TRBJ2-1; 7 positions match TRBD1. The J segment lost 7 bases and the V segment lost 5 bases, leaving 14 bases of the junction unmatched. The CDR3 contains 16 residues. CDR3 amino acids: CASSPVLGGHRNEQFF. For the CDR3, the DNA is TGTGCCAGCAGTCCCGTCTTAGGGGGCCACCGGAATGAGCAGTTCTTC.

V gene TRBV7-9 combines with J gene TRBJ1-4, with 7 bases matching TRBD1. This CDR3 spans 16 amino acids. Germline V gives CDR1 SEHNR, CDR2 FQNEAQ (reference sequence). V lost 9 bases, J lost 3 bases, and 13 bases stayed unmatched. CDR3 nucleotide sequence: TGTGCCAGTACGGAAACTATGGGACAGCCTAATGAAAAACTGTTTTTT. Protein: CASTETMGQPNEKLFF.

This clonotype was recorded a few times. This chain links TRBV14 with TRBJ2-5; TRBD1 aligns across 8 bases. Germline lookup yields CDR1 SGHDN and CDR2 FVKESK. CDR3 length: 16 residues. The junction had 9 bases not matched to a gene; V was cut back by 4 bases and J by 2 bases. CDR3 sequence: CASSPPRTGLQETQYF. DNA for the CDR3: TGTGCCAGCAGCCCACCTCGGACAGGGTTGCAAGAGACCCAGTACTTC.

The genes are TRBV19 and TRBJ2-1; unclear D gene. This CDR3 contains 15 residues. V dropped 1 base and J dropped 4 bases, with 11 bases sitting between them. Germline V gene data show CDR1 as LNHDA and CDR2 as SQIVND (reference sequence). The CDR3 DNA sequence: TGTGCCAGTAGTATAGGGCCAGGATTTTACAATGAGCAGTTCTTC. The encoded protein is CASSIGPGFYNEQFF.

A few counts support this clonotype. The chain has TRBV29-1 and TRBJ2-5, with TRBD2 as a possible D gene (6 bases). CDR3 length: 10 amino acids. CDR1 SQVTM and CDR2 ANQGSEA come from the germline V gene. Trimming pared 6 bases from V and 7 bases from J, leaving 9 bases between. The CDR3 DNA sequence: TGCAGCGTCGGAGGGGCGACCCAGTACTTC. It yields the protein CSVGGATQYF.

V is TRBV6-5 and J is TRBJ2-1; 11 bases align to TRBD2. The last part of the DNA fits TRBJ2-5 better; the J call may be wrong. CDR1 and CDR2 (germline): MNHEY, SVGAGI. This CDR3 contains 15 residues. The DNA for the CDR3 is TGTGCCAGCAGTTCTGCCGGGACTAGCGGAGAGACCCAGTACTTC. Amino acid sequence: CASSSAGTSGETQYF.

In this sample, this clonotype turned up a few times. V is TRBV2 and J is TRBJ2-3; either TRBD1 or TRBD2 may supply D (5 bases each). The V end was cut by 10 bases, the J end by 6 bases, with 20 bases between. The CDR3 is made up of 14 amino acids. Per the germline V gene, CDR1 is SNHLY and CDR2 is FYNNEI. CDR3 nucleotides: TGTGCCACCCTGATGGAGAGTGGGGACGATACGCAGTATTTT. Its protein product is CATLMESGDDTQYF.

This chain uses TRBV25-1 with TRBJ1-2, with a tentative D call TRBD1 (5 bases). The CDR3 sequence is 15 residues long. Germline V gives CDR1 MGHDK, CDR2 SYGVNS. V was pared by 5 bases and J by 10 bases, with 23 bases between. The CDR3 DNA follows: TGTGCCAGCAGTCCCGGAGCCCGGGGCAGGGTTTCCTACACCTTC. It yields the protein CASSPGARGRVSYTF.

Only a few counts were recorded for this clonotype. The J gene is TRBJ1-1, the V gene TRBV11-2; D is unresolved. Germline V gene sequence: CDR1 SGHAT, CDR2 FQNNGV. The CDR3 is 12 amino acids. V was pared by 5 bases and J by 7 bases, with 11 bases between. In DNA, the CDR3 is TGTGCCAGCAGCGGTCCCAAAGGTGAAGCTTTCTTT. Its protein product is CASSGPKGEAFF.

The CDR3 coding sequence is TGTGCCAGACACACTGAAGCTTTCTTT. It yields the protein CARHTEAFF. The chain is built from TRBV2 and TRBJ1-1; D is uncertain. Trimming removed 9 bases at V and 3 bases at J, with 2 bases between. CDR1 is SNHLY and CDR2 is FYNNEI in the germline V gene. The CDR3 sequence is 9 residues long.

This clonotype was picked up a small number of times. This rearrangement joins TRBV5-1 to TRBJ2-7; no clear D gene. V shed 0 bases and J shed 0 bases, with 7 bases lying between them. The CDR3 length is 14 residues. Germline V CDR1 and CDR2: SGHRS, YFSETQ. CDR3 amino acids: CASSLEQVSYEQYF. CDR3 in DNA: TGCGCCAGCAGCTTGGAGCAGGTCTCCTACGAGCAGTACTTC.